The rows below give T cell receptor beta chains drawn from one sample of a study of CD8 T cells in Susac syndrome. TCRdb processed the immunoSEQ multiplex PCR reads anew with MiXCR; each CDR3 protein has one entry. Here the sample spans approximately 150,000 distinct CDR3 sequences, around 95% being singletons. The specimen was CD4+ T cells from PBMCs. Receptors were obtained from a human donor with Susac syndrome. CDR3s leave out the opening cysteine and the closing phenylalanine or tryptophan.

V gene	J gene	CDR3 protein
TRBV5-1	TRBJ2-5	ASSSQGALAAGGETQY
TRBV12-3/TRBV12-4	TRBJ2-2	ASSPGDYSTGELF
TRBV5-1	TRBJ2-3	ASSLQVALSTDTQY
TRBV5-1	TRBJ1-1	ASSYGQGNEAF
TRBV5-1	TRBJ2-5	ASRRGEETQY
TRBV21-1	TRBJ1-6	ASTPPDHTGPLH
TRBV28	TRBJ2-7	ASSFTGVLEQY
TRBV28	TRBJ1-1	ASSLPSGTGEAF
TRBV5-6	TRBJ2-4	ASSALGQGRTKNIQY
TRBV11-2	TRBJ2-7	ASSLADNTYEQY
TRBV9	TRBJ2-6	ASSVSGRAVAGANVLT
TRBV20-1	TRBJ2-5	SARGEIGSETQY
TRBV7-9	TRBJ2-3	ASRAGADTQY
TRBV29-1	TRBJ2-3	SVRTTGNSTDTQY
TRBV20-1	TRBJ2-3	SARDRTDTQY
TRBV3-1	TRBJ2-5	ASSYSRLEETQY
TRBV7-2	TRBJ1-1	ASSSRSRDPRGAF
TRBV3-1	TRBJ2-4	ASSLRGDIQY
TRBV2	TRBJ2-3	ASSEGLAKDTQY
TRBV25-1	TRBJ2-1	ASSGGLADLNEQF
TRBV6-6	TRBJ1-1	ASTFRGNTEAF
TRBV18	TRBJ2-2	ASSPGQTHTGELF
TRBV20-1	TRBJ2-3	SARLPGLAGASDTQY